The present entry profiles one T cell receptor beta chain with its context. Antigen: not known. The repertoire was sequenced with immunoSEQ multiplex PCR; TCRdb's copy has only in-frame clones and lacks some. Among about 93,000 clones listed, roughly 86% were seen once. Per the germline V gene, CDR1 is SGHTA and CDR2 is FQGNSA. The V segment lost 1 base and the J segment 6 bases; nucleotides outside the gene matches: 6. The CDR3 runs 14 residues. This sample is drawn from a study of T cell responses to AZD1222 COVID-19 vaccine. The study, taken as a whole, reports: Every sample of the repertoires postdated the peak T cell response. Per reports, nearly half of all spike-specific TCRs target regions that are unmutated in variants.

The chain couples TRBV7-2 to TRBJ2-7, with 7 bases lining up with TRBD1. Sequences were derived from peripheral blood, sampled on day 0 of MenACWY control vaccination. This clonotype was obtained from an adult in good health. The CDR3, as DNA: TGTGCCAGCAGCTTAGTTCCCAGGGGGAGCGAGCAGTACTTC. Encoded protein: CASSLVPRGSEQYF.